This T cell receptor beta chain derives from a study of cytomegalovirus exposure and HLA in healthy donors. Study information: Researchers found that around 80% of around 400 genotyped donors fell within the Caucasian-associated ancestry cluster.

Study conclusions and caveats: Cytomegalovirus-associated status was assigned to more than 150 TCR beta chains. There was a cluster of highly shared sequence variants that was likely a sequencing artifact.

Germline values: CDR1 MGHRA, CDR2 YSYEKL. V was clipped by 4 bases and J by 6 bases, with 18 bases between them. This CDR3 is built from 15 residues. This clone came up a few times. Its specificity is not known. Within the sample, other DNA sequences also encode this same CDR3. Both 60 Vbeta primers and 13 Jbeta primers went into the PCR. Method: immunoSEQ multiplex PCR; TCRdb's copy keeps in-frame clones and lacks some. Altogether roughly 95,000 clones are present, 76% being singletons, with the ten largest covering 5.3%. The sequenced sample was PBMCs. This TCR derives from a man aged 25-45 years in good health and CMV-seropositive. This chain uses TRBV4-1 with TRBJ1-2; weak D call: TRBD1 (5 bases). CDR3 nucleotides: TGCGCCAGCAGCCCGTCGCCCCAGGGTAGAGATGGCTACACCTTC. Its protein product is CASSPSPQGRDGYTF.